One sample yielded the 8 T cell receptor beta chains listed below, sequenced in a study of T cell clonality in common variable immunodeficiency. Data came from immunoSEQ multiplex PCR; TCRdb stores just in-frame clones and leaves some out. This sample has about 32,000 clones and no singletons, with approximately 9.4% in the ten largest. Sequenced sample: peripheral blood mononuclear cells. Source of these receptors: a person aged 18 to 75 in good health.

In its sample, this clone was seen many times. CDR3: CASNEGLSYNSPLFF. The CDR3 DNA, read in part, is TGTGCCAGCAATGAGGGGCTCTCCTATAATTCACCA. This chain links TRBV7-8 with TRBJ1-4, with D perhaps matching TRBD1 (5 bases). Coverage ceases 3 residues before the CDR3 finishes, and the germline J gene fills in the end. Germline assignment: CDR1 SGHVS and CDR2 FQNEAQ. CDR3 length: 15 amino acids.

This clone was recorded many times. The missing CDR3 end, 3 residues past where the read stops, is filled in from the germline J gene. The chain joins TRBV7-9 to TRBJ2-7; a possible D gene is TRBD1 (5 bases). The germline V and J ends were trimmed by 6 bases and 6 bases, with 15 bases remaining between them. Germline V gives CDR1 SEHNR, CDR2 FQNEAQ (reference sequence). This CDR3 has 13 residues. CDR3 loop: CASSSLGLTEQYF. Partial CDR3 DNA: TGTGCCAGCAGTTCTTTGGGGCTCACCGAG.

This clone was detected many times. The read ends 3 residues shy of where the CDR3 ends; the end is completed using the germline J gene. The rearrangement joins TRBV12-3 or TRBV12-4 to TRBJ2-2, with D possibly TRBD2 on 6 matching bases. The CDR3 runs to 14 residues. Trimming took off 5 bases at V and 5 bases at J, with 12 bases between the two ends. The DNA read from the CDR3 is TGTGCCAGCAGTATTAGCGGAGGGACCGGGGAG. It is translated as CASSISGGTGE. The full-length CDR3 reads as CASSISGGTGELFF.

Of note for this clone: The read terminates 3 residues before the CDR3 end, so the remaining end is supplied by the germline J gene. The genes are TRBV7-9 and TRBJ2-4; D gene unclear. Germline-derived CDR1 and CDR2 are SEHNR and FQNEAQ (reference sequence). The CDR3 is 13 amino acids. The CDR3 sequence is CASSLEGIAGQYF. Partial CDR3 DNA: TGTGCCAGCAGCTTAGAGGGCATCGCTGGT.

This clone was recorded at least ten times. The CDR3 end lies 3 residues beyond the end of the read and is filled in from the germline J gene. The chain links TRBV11-3 to TRBJ2-2; possible D gene TRBD1, 5 bases. V was shortened by 5 bases and J by 8 bases, with 12 bases between the two germline ends. Germline lookup yields CDR1 SGHNT and CDR2 YENEEA. The CDR3 is 13 amino acids. The CDR3 loop reads CASSRQGSGELFF. CDR3 bases read: TGTGCCAGCAGCCGGCAGGGCTCTGGGGAG. Full variable domain (remainder filled in from reference TRBV11-3 and TRBJ2-2): EAGVVQSPRYKIIEKKQPVAFWCNPISGHNTLYWYLQNLGQGPELLIRYENEEAVDDSQLPKDRFSAERLKGVDSTLKIQPAELGDSAVYLCASSRQGSGELFFGEGSRLTVL.

This clone was recorded at least ten times. The read ends 3 residues before the CDR3 terminus; that terminus is restored from the germline J gene. The rearrangement links TRBV20-1 to TRBJ1-2; D ambiguous. V was cut by 3 bases and J by 4 bases, with 12 bases left in between. Per germline, CDR1 DFQATT and CDR2 SNEGSKA (reference sequence). This CDR3 has 13 amino acids. The sequenced CDR3 bases are TGCAGTGCTAGTCCCGTTGCGGGCTATGGC. Translation: CSASPVAGYG. The whole CDR3 is CSASPVAGYGYTF.

This clone has just a few counts. With the read ending 3 residues before the CDR3 end, the germline J gene is used to fill in that end. The chain couples TRBV30 to TRBJ1-3, with 7 bases identical to TRBD1. The ends lost 3 bases at V and 2 bases at J; junction bases unmatched: 4. The CDR3 has 14 residues. The germline V gene has CDR1 GTSNPN and CDR2 SVGIG (reference sequence). The CDR3 reads CAWSRQGAGNTIYF. CDR3 DNA, as far as it was read: TGTGCCTGGAGCCGACAGGGAGCTGGAAACACC.

The sample holds many counts of this clone. Read sequence stops 3 residues before the CDR3 end, and the germline J gene provides the missing end. The chain carries TRBV30 and TRBJ2-7; 7 nucleotides line up with TRBD2. CDR1 is GTSNPN, CDR2 SVGIG, per germline (reference sequence). The CDR3 is made up of 15 amino acids. After removal of 3 bases from V and 0 bases from J, the junction contained 8 bases not matched to a gene. The covered CDR3 bases are TGTGCCTGGAGACTGGGGGGGACCGGCTCCTACGAG. Its protein is CAWRLGGTGSYE. The whole CDR3 reads CAWRLGGTGSYEQYF.